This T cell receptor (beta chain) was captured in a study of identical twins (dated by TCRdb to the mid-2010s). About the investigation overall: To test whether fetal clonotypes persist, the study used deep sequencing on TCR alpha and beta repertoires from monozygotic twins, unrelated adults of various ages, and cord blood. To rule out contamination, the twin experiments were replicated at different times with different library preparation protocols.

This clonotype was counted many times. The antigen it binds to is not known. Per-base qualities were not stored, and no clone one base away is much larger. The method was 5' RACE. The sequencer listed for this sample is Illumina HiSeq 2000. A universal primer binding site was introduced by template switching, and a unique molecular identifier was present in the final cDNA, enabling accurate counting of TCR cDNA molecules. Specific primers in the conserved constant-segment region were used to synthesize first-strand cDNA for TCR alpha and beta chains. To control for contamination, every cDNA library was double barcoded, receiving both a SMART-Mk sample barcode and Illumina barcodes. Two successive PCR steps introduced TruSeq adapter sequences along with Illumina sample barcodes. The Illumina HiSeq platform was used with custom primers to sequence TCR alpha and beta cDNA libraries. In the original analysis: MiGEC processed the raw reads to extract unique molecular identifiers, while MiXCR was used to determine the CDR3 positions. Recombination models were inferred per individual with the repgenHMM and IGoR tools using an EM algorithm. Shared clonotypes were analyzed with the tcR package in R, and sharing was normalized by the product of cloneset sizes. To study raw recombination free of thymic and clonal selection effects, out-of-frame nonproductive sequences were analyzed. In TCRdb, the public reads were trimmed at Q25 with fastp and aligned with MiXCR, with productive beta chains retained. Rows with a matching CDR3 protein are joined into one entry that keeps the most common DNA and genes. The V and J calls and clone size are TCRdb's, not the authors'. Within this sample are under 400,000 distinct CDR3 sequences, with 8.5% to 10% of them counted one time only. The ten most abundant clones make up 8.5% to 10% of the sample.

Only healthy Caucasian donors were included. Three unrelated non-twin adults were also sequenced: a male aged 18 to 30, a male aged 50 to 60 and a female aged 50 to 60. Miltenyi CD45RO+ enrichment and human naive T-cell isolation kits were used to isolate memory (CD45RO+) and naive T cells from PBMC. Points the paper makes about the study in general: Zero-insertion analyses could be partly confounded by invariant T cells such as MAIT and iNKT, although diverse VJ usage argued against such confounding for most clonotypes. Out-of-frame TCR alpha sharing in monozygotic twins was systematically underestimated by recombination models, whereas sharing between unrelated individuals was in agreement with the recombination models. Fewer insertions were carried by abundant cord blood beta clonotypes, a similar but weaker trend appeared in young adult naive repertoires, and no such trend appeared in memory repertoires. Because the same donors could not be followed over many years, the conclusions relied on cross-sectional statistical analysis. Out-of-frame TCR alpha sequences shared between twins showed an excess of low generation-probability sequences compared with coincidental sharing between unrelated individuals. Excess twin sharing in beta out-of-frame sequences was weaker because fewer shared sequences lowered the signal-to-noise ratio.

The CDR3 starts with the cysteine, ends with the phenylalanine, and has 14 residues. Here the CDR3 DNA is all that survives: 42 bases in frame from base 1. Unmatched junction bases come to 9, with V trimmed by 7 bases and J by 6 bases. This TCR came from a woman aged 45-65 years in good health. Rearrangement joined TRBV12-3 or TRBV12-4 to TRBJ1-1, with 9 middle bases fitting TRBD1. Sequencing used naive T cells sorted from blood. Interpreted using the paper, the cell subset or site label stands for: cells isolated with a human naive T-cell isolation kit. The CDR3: CASTPPRDRAEAFF. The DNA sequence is TGTGCCAGCACCCCACCCCGGGACAGGGCTGAAGCTTTCTTT.